The rows below give T cell receptor beta chains drawn from one sample of a study of HIV-infected patients and healthy controls. Each CDR3 protein is one row after TCRdb ran MiXCR on the 5' RACE reads. The table has over 9,000 distinct CDR3 sequences, 8% seen once. The sample consisted of blood, taken before antiretroviral therapy. Receptors were obtained from an adult with HIV infection. The donor label of this sample is uncertain. CDR3s include the opening cysteine and the closing phenylalanine or tryptophan. Each record gives: clone size, V gene, D gene, J gene, CDR3 DNA, CDR3 protein. The D gene is left open where the match is weak. Clone size is shown for a subset of rows, as once, few, many or a class of expanded clone.

many,TRBV6-5,TRBD1,TRBJ1-1,TGTGCCAGCAGCCCCAATCCGGGGACAGCGAACACTGAAGCTTTCTTT,CASSPNPGTANTEAFF
many,TRBV12-3/TRBV12-4,-,TRBJ2-1,TGTGCCAGCAACATCCTCCGGGGGGAGCAGTTCTTC,CASNILRGEQFF
many,TRBV30,-,TRBJ2-7,TGTGCCTGGAGTGGCGGGGCAAGGGGCTCCTACGAGCAGTACTTC,CAWSGGARGSYEQYF
many,TRBV12-3/TRBV12-4,-,TRBJ1-4,TGTGCCAGCAGTTTTGGGGGGAAATATGAAAAACTGTTTTTT,CASSFGGKYEKLFF
many,TRBV6-5,-,TRBJ1-2,TGTGCCAGCAGTTACAGGGGCTATGGCTACACCTTC,CASSYRGYGYTF
many,TRBV20-1,TRBD2,TRBJ2-7,TGCAGTGCTAGCGTCGGACTAGCGAATATCATTACAGAGCAGTACTTC,CSASVGLANIITEQYF
many,TRBV20-1,-,TRBJ2-5,TGCAGTGCTAGCGGGAGCGCGGAAGTGGCCCAGTACTTC,CSASGSAEVAQYF
-,TRBV12-3/TRBV12-4,-,TRBJ2-2,TGTGCCAGCAGTTTAGCAGGGATTGGCACCGGGGAGCTGTTTTTT,CASSLAGIGTGELFF
-,TRBV27,TRBD1,TRBJ1-5,TGTGCCAGCAGTCACCCGACAGGGCATCAGCCCCAGCATTTT,CASSHPTGHQPQHF
-,TRBV24-1,TRBD2,TRBJ2-1,TGTGCCACCAGTGATCCGGGACTAGCCTACAATGAGCAGTTCTTC,CATSDPGLAYNEQFF
many,TRBV6-5,-,TRBJ2-3,TGTGCCAGCAGTTCCACAGATACGCAGTATTTT,CASSSTDTQYF
many,TRBV7-8,TRBD1,TRBJ1-6,TGTGCCAGCAGCTCTACAGGGGCCAACTATAATTCACCCCTCCACTTT,CASSSTGANYNSPLHF
many,TRBV5-1,TRBD1,TRBJ1-1,TGCGCCAGCAGCTTGGCCAAGGACAGGGAGGCTTTCTTT,CASSLAKDREAFF
few,TRBV10-2,-,TRBJ1-6,TGCGCCAGCTACATGGGCTTAAATTCACCCCTCCACTTT,CASYMGLNSPLHF
many,TRBV14,-,TRBJ2-4,TGTGCCAGCAGCCAAGATCCAGGGAGGAACATTCAGTACTTC,CASSQDPGRNIQYF
many,TRBV9,-,TRBJ2-1,TGTGCCAGCAGCGGCGCTCTTAGCTCCTACAATGAGCAGTTCTTC,CASSGALSSYNEQFF
few,TRBV4-1,TRBD2,TRBJ2-3,TGCGCCAGCAGCCAACTAGCGGGGGCCCCAGATACGCAGTATTTT,CASSQLAGAPDTQYF
large,TRBV6-2/TRBV6-3,TRBD1,TRBJ2-2,TGTGCCAGCTATTACTCGTCGACAGGGGGCCCGAACACCGGGGAGCTGTTTTTT,CASYYSSTGGPNTGELFF
many,TRBV20-1,TRBD1,TRBJ1-5,TGCAGTGCTAGAGGGGACAGGTGGGATGATCAGCCCCAGCATTTT,CSARGDRWDDQPQHF
-,TRBV5-1,TRBD2,TRBJ2-3,TGCGCCAGCAGGCGGAGCGGGGGGGCCGAAGATACGCAGTATTTT,CASRRSGGAEDTQYF
medium-sized,TRBV9,-,TRBJ2-3,TGTGCCAGCAGCGTTACTACCGGGACTGGATCAGATACGCAGTATTTT,CASSVTTGTGSDTQYF